The clone carrying this T cell receptor (beta chain) came up a few times. TCRdb keeps only in-frame clones here, not all; method: immunoSEQ multiplex PCR. Among tens of thousands of clones, approximately 82% were seen once, and the ten largest hold approximately 21%. This record comes from a study of T cell responses to AZD1222 COVID-19 vaccine. V lost 4 bases to trimming and J lost 2 bases; unmatched junction nucleotides: 8. Looked up from germline, CDR1 is SGDLS and CDR2 is YYNGEE. This CDR3 has 15 residues. The receptor's source is an adult in good health. The chain employs TRBV9 and TRBJ2-5; 7 bases match TRBD2. This material consisted of peripheral blood, taken on day 0 of AZD1222 vaccination. In DNA form, the CDR3 reads TGTGCCAGCAGCCCTCCCCGGGGGGAGCAAGAGACCCAGTACTTC. Amino acid sequence: CASSPPRGEQETQYF. The full variable domain, its missing parts supplied by reference TRBV9 and TRBJ2-5, is DSGVTQTPKHLITATGQRVTLRCSPRSGDLSVYWYQQSLDQGLQFLIQYYNGEERAKGNILERFSAQQFPDLHSELNLSSLELGDSALYFCASSPPRGEQETQYFGPGTRLLVL.